The 10 T cell receptor beta chains below come from one sample, sequenced in a study of CD8 T cells in ankylosing spondylitis. Study-wide points: Within ankylosing spondylitis blood, a TCR beta motif made up of eight or nine highly homologous variants appeared to be characteristic.

MiXCR, applied by TCRdb to the 5' RACE reads, yields one record per CDR3 protein. The sample includes hundreds of thousands of distinct CDR3 sequences, roughly 12% of them seen just once. No antigens are known for them. Sequencing was done on a sample of blood, either unsorted or a sorted T cell fraction (not recorded which). Receptors were obtained from a male donor with ankylosing spondylitis.

The rearrangement uses TRBV6-5 and TRBJ1-6; no reliable D call. Germline CDR1 and CDR2: MNHEY and SVGAGI. V lost 2 bases to trimming and J lost 7 bases, with 9 bases between them. CDR3 length equals 14 residues. CDR3 sequence reads: CASSYGRVNSPLHF. CDR3 in DNA: TGTGCCAGCAGTTACGGACGGGTGAATTCACCCCTCCACTTT.

This clonotype was recorded a few times. The chain couples TRBV18 to TRBJ2-7, with D unclear. V gave up 3 bases and J gave up 3 bases, with 9 bases separating them. Germline loops: CDR1 KGHSH, CDR2 LQKENI. This CDR3 contains 13 residues. The CDR3 bases are TGTGCCAGCTCACCGTCCCAACACTACGAGCAGTACTTC. Amino acids: CASSPSQHYEQYF.

V gene TRBV20-1 combines with J gene TRBJ1-1; no firm D call. The CDR3 is made up of 11 amino acids. Trimming shortened V by 6 bases and J by 6 bases, and 11 bases separated the two germline ends. CDR1 and CDR2 (germline): DFQATT, SNEGSKA (reference sequence). This chain's CDR3 is CSAATLPEAFF. Written as DNA, the CDR3 is TGCAGTGCCGCCACTTTACCTGAAGCTTTCTTT.

V and J are TRBV19 and TRBJ2-7, with D unresolved. The CDR3 contains 17 residues. V was clipped by 2 bases and J by 2 bases, with 19 bases between them. Germline V gene sequence: CDR1 LNHDA, CDR2 SQIVND (reference sequence). CDR3 bases: TGTGCCAGTAGTATAACTCCATATGGGATCCAAACCTACGAGCAGTACTTC. It codes for CASSITPYGIQTYEQYF.

This clonotype has more than one count but fewer than ten. The chain is built from TRBV18 and TRBJ1-1, with a tentative D call TRBD1 (5 bases). V was shortened by 3 bases and J by 6 bases, with 14 bases between the two germline ends. Germline CDR1 reads KGHSH; CDR2 reads LQKENI. The CDR3 length is 14 residues. The CDR3: CASSPGRGFAEAFF. In nucleotides, the CDR3 is TGTGCCAGCTCACCGGGGAGGGGATTTGCTGAAGCTTTCTTT.

This clonotype was counted at least ten times. This chain uses TRBV4-1 with TRBJ2-5, with 8 bases identical to TRBD2. The CDR3 consists of 15 residues. CDR1 MGHRA and CDR2 YSYEKL come from the germline V gene. V gave up 3 bases and J gave up 5 bases; unmatched junction bases: 8. The CDR3 bases are TGCGCCAGCAGCCACCAACTAGCGGCGGGGGAGACCCAGTACTTC. It translates to CASSHQLAAGETQYF.

This rearrangement joins TRBV6-1 to TRBJ1-5, with D possibly being TRBD1 (6 bases). Per germline, CDR1 MNHNS and CDR2 SASEGT. The CDR3 is 16 amino acids. Trimming took off 6 bases at V and 1 base at J, with 16 bases between the two ends. CDR3 nucleotides: TGTGCCAGCAGCTCACGCAAACAGGGAAGCAATCAGCCCCAGCATTTT. Protein product: CASSSRKQGSNQPQHF.

This clonotype was counted only a few times. CDR3 sequence: CASTSGQVTDTQYF. CDR3 coding DNA: TGTGCCAGCACCTCTGGACAGGTCACAGATACGCAGTATTTT. The chain employs TRBV5-6 and TRBJ2-3; 7 bases agree with TRBD1. V lost 6 bases, J lost 2 bases, and 6 bases stayed unmatched. CDR3 length: 14 amino acids. The germline CDR1 and CDR2 sequences are SGHDT and YYEEEE.

This chain uses TRBV20-1 with TRBJ1-4, with 11 bases matching TRBD1. V was pared by 5 bases and J by 0 bases, with 5 bases of the junction left unmatched. The CDR3 runs to 16 residues. In germline, CDR1 is DFQATT, CDR2 SNEGSKA (reference sequence). This CDR3 is CSAAGTGGATNEKLFF. The CDR3 region has the DNA TGCAGTGCTGCCGGGACAGGGGGTGCAACTAATGAAAAACTGTTTTTT.

The table lists this clonotype with many counts. The V and J genes are TRBV12-3 or TRBV12-4 and TRBJ2-1; 10 bases are shared with TRBD2. The CDR3 length is 15 residues. V was pared by 4 bases and J by 6 bases, with 6 bases of the junction left unmatched. CDR3 in amino acids: CASSSVLAGTNEQFF. The CDR3 region has the DNA TGTGCCAGCAGTTCGGTACTAGCGGGGACCAATGAGCAGTTCTTC.